This T cell receptor beta chain was identified during a study of blood T cell repertoires in COVID-19. Turning to the study itself: Sites in the United States, Italy and Spain provided acute and convalescent COVID-19 samples. T cells, B-cell-depleted T cells, or PBMCs provided the cDNA or gDNA that served as material.

In the authors' workflow: Amplification of reference gene primers was used by the study to estimate nucleated cell counts. Profiled with immunoSEQ multiplex PCR; TCRdb holds only in-frame clones, not every one. The DNA gave D and trimming, while V, J and clone size come from that table. There are over 300,000 clones in the sample; 65% to 90% occur only once, and around 7.8% lies in the top ten. The V end was cut by 0 bases, the J end by 2 bases, with 13 bases between. This CDR3 is built from 16 residues. Looked up from germline, CDR1 is LNHDA and CDR2 is SQIVND (reference sequence). Sequencing input: peripheral blood. This TCR derives from a human donor in a cohort sampled during active COVID-19. The V call is TRBV19, the J call TRBJ1-2; TRBD1 is a possible D gene (6 bases). The DNA for the CDR3 is TGTGCCAGTAGTATAGATCGGAAAGGGGGAAACTATGGCTACACCTTC. This codes for CASSIDRKGGNYGYTF.